The 27 T cell receptor beta chains given below trace back to one sample, sequenced in a study of shared clonotypes between healthy human individuals (TCRdb year 2020). The protocol used for the library was the immunoSEQ multiplex PCR assay. Drawn from immuneACCESS, this table holds only the in-frame rearrangements with V and J called that TCRdb kept. Clones are partly lost; checked studies trace under half to an unresolved V gene and leave the rest unexplained. This sample holds some 2,500,000 clones; approximately 93% were observed only once. The ten top clones hold 0.36% of the sample. What was sequenced was naive CD4+ T cells from PBMCs. What the cell subset or site label conveys for this sample: CD45RA+ positively selected. The receptors were gathered from a man between 18 and 35 years old in good health. Some clones in this sample may be carry-over from other donors' samples.

The chain is built from TRBV30 and TRBJ1-1; D call uncertain. The V end was cut by 2 bases, the J end by 4 bases, with 20 bases between. Germline CDR1 and CDR2: GTSNPN and SVGIG (reference sequence). CDR3 length: 16 residues. The CDR3 here is CAWSPSLRGFGTEAFF. The CDR3 region has the DNA TGTGCCTGGAGTCCCTCGCTTCGGGGATTTGGCACTGAAGCTTTCTTT.

The genes are TRBV9 and TRBJ2-7, with 8 bases fitting TRBD1. The CDR3 sequence is 15 residues long. V lost 0 bases and J lost 6; bases outside the gene matches: 8. CDR1 and CDR2 from the germline V gene are SGDLS and YYNGEE. CDR3 sequence (DNA): TGTGCCAGCAGCGTAGTACCGACAGGGGTAGGCGAGCAGTACTTC. Translating it yields CASSVVPTGVGEQYF.

The chain is built from TRBV9 and TRBJ2-2, with 7 bases fitting TRBD1. Germline V gene lookup returns CDR1 SGDLS and CDR2 YYNGEE. CDR3 length: 15 amino acids. The junction had 4 bases not matched to a gene; V was cut back by 4 bases and J by 1 base. The chain's CDR3 is CASSHGTVNTGELFF. DNA for the CDR3: TGTGCCAGCAGCCACGGGACAGTGAACACCGGGGAGCTGTTTTTT.

The chain recombines TRBV7-2 with TRBJ2-2; 9 bases agree with TRBD1. Germline V gene data show CDR1 as SGHTA and CDR2 as FQGNSA. The V gene end was trimmed by 4 bases and the J gene end by 7 bases; junction bases not matched to a gene: 1. The CDR3 loop spans 13 amino acids. Here the CDR3 reads CASSWGQGGELFF. DNA for the CDR3: TGTGCCAGCAGCTGGGGACAGGGCGGGGAGCTGTTTTTT.

J is TRBJ2-1 and V is TRBV19, with 9 bases that match TRBD1. J gave up 5 bases and V 5 bases, and 7 bases lay outside the gene matches. The length of the CDR3 is 15 residues. Germline-derived CDR1 and CDR2 are LNHDA and SQIVND (reference sequence). The DNA for the CDR3 is TGTGCCAGTAGTGGACAGGGGCTTGGGGACAATGAGCAGTTCTTC. It encodes CASSGQGLGDNEQFF.

This clone has only a few counts. The chain carries TRBV30 and TRBJ2-4, with D maybe TRBD1 (5 bases). Germline CDR1 reads GTSNPN; CDR2 reads SVGIG (reference sequence). V lost 5 bases to trimming and J lost 6 bases, with 17 bases between them. The CDR3 spans 14 residues. Written as DNA, the CDR3 is TGTGCCTGGGCTCGGACACCTATTCCAAACATTCAGTACTTC. This gives the protein CAWARTPIPNIQYF. The whole variable domain, remainder taken from reference TRBV30 and TRBJ2-4, is SQTIHQWPATLVQPVGSPLSLECTVEGTSNPNLYWYRQAAGRGLQLLFYSVGIGQISSEVPQNLSASRPQDRQFILSSKKLLLSDSGFYLCAWARTPIPNIQYFGAGTRLSVL.

This rearrangement joins TRBV29-1 to TRBJ2-7; D possibly corresponds to TRBD2 (6 bases). The CDR3 totals 14 residues. The germline gives CDR1 SQVTM, CDR2 ANQGSEA. With 6 bases removed from V and 2 bases from J, the gap between germline ends came to 17 bases. CDR3 in amino acids: CSVDIAGGTYEQYF. Here the CDR3 DNA reads TGCAGCGTCGACATCGCCGGGGGAACCTACGAGCAGTACTTC.

The chain links TRBV6-4 to TRBJ2-1; 12 bases agree with TRBD2. The junction had 0 bases not matched to a gene; V was cut back by 4 bases and J by 2 bases. Per the germline V gene, CDR1 is MRHNA and CDR2 is SNTAGT. This CDR3 has 15 amino acids. CDR3 nucleotides: TGTGCCAGCAGTGCTAGCGGGAGGGCCTACAATGAGCAGTTCTTC. It encodes CASSASGRAYNEQFF.

The V and J genes are TRBV7-9 and TRBJ1-6; 7 bases align to TRBD1. The germline V gene encodes CDR1 SEHNR and CDR2 FQNEAQ (reference sequence). V was clipped by 1 base and J by 4 bases; unmatched bases: 1. This CDR3 comprises 15 residues. In DNA, the CDR3 is TGTGCCAGCAGCTTAGGGGACAGTTATAATTCACCCCTCCACTTT. Translation gives CASSLGDSYNSPLHF.

Comments on this clone: The junction shows a germline mismatch at one end, possibly a read error. The V and J genes are TRBV7-9 and TRBJ1-2; D is unresolved. Germline loops: CDR1 SEHNR, CDR2 FQNEAQ (reference sequence). The CDR3 has 8 amino acids. CDR3 sequence (DNA): TGTGCCATCCTGGACGGCGACTTC. Protein sequence: CAILDGDF.

The genes are TRBV5-4 and TRBJ1-1, with D perhaps TRBD1 (5 bases). With 2 bases removed from V and 0 bases from J, the gap between germline ends came to 14 bases. In germline, CDR1 is SGHNT, CDR2 YYREEE (reference sequence). This CDR3 region has 16 residues. The CDR3 region is CASSFATGRMNTEAFF. As DNA, the CDR3 is TGTGCCAGCAGCTTCGCGACGGGGCGGATGAACACTGAAGCTTTCTTT.

The chain recombines TRBV7-2 with TRBJ1-1; D may be TRBD1 (5 bases). Germline assignment: CDR1 SGHTA and CDR2 FQGNSA. The CDR3 runs 14 residues. Trimming took off 5 bases at V and 3 bases at J, with 13 bases between the two ends. The CDR3 loop reads CASSPSAGHTEAFF. DNA of the CDR3: TGTGCCAGCAGCCCCTCCGCGGGGCACACTGAAGCTTTCTTT. Full variable domain (missing parts from reference TRBV7-2 and TRBJ1-1): GAGVSQSPSNKVTEKGKDVELRCDPISGHTALYWYRQSLGQGLEFLIYFQGNSAPDKSGLPSDRFSAERTGGSVSTLTIQRTQQEDSAVYLCASSPSAGHTEAFFGQGTRLTVV.

The V call is TRBV4-3, the J call TRBJ2-7, with D perhaps matching TRBD1 (5 bases). Germline CDR1 LGHNA, CDR2 YSLEER. This CDR3 has 15 residues. The ends were cut back, 1 base at V and 3 bases at J, with 13 bases in the middle. The CDR3 loop is CASSQANSGFYEQYF. In DNA form, the CDR3 reads TGCGCCAGCAGCCAAGCAAATTCAGGGTTCTACGAGCAGTACTTC.

This clone came up once. The chain uses TRBV9 and TRBJ2-1; 7 nucleotides align to TRBD2. V lost 7 bases, J lost 6 bases, and 10 bases stayed unmatched. CDR1 SGDLS and CDR2 YYNGEE come from the germline V gene. The CDR3 loop spans 14 amino acids. CDR3 nucleotide sequence: TGTGCCAGCGCAACCGGGACTATGCTCAATGAGCAGTTCTTC. Its translation is CASATGTMLNEQFF.

The chain has TRBV28 and TRBJ2-2, with D perhaps matching TRBD1 (5 bases). Germline loops: CDR1 MDHEN, CDR2 SYDVKM. Between the trimmed V and J ends, which lost 5 bases and 6 bases, there was a span of 13 bases. This CDR3 is 14 amino acids long. The CDR3 sequence: CASSPDTSPGELFF. CDR3 DNA: TGTGCCAGCAGTCCGGACACGTCGCCCGGGGAGCTGTTTTTT.

The rearrangement links TRBV7-9 to TRBJ2-7, with 8 bases matching TRBD1. Germline assignment: CDR1 SEHNR and CDR2 FQNEAQ (reference sequence). The CDR3 totals 17 residues. Trimming took 0 bases from V and 3 from J; bases not matched to a gene: 10. The CDR3 DNA is TGTGCCAGCAGCTTAGCGAAGAGACAGGGGTCATACTACGAGCAGTACTTC. This encodes CASSLAKRQGSYYEQYF.

The genes are TRBV18 and TRBJ2-5; 10 bases match TRBD2. This CDR3 comprises 15 residues. Per the germline V gene, CDR1 is KGHSH and CDR2 is LQKENI. V lost 1 base to trimming and J lost 6 bases; unmatched junction nucleotides: 5. The CDR3 here is CASSPLAGGWKTQYF. The CDR3 DNA reads TGTGCCAGCTCACCACTAGCGGGAGGTTGGAAGACCCAGTACTTC.

This clone is a singleton in its sample. The V and J genes are TRBV29-1 and TRBJ2-3, with 8 bases that match TRBD2. This CDR3 spans 14 amino acids. Trimming removed 3 bases from V and 0 bases from J; junction bases left unmatched: 2. Germline loops: CDR1 SQVTM, CDR2 ANQGSEA. The CDR3 region has the DNA TGCAGCGTTGAGACTAGCGCCAGCACAGATACGCAGTATTTT. Translation gives CSVETSASTDTQYF.

This clone appeared a single time. The V and J genes are TRBV7-2 and TRBJ1-1, with D possibly TRBD1 on 5 matching bases. Germline V gives CDR1 SGHTA, CDR2 FQGNSA. The V and J ends lost 5 bases and 0 bases respectively, with 16 bases between them. CDR3 length: 16 amino acids. The CDR3 here is CASSPGGVILNTEAFF. The CDR3 nucleotides are TGTGCCAGCAGCCCGGGGGGTGTCATTCTGAACACTGAAGCTTTCTTT.

The chain recombines TRBV5-1 with TRBJ1-5, with 11 bases that match TRBD1. This CDR3 has 17 residues. Germline V CDR1 and CDR2: SGHRS, YFSETQ. V was clipped by 4 bases and J by 0 bases; unmatched bases: 6. For the CDR3, the DNA is TGCGCCAGCAGCCTGGGACAGGGGGATAATAGCAATCAGCCCCAGCATTTT. It translates to CASSLGQGDNSNQPQHF.

As concerns this clone: In the same sample, other DNA sequences code for this CDR3. Here the CDR3 reads CASSLADRGSETQYF. Written as DNA, the CDR3 is TGCGCCAGCAGCTTGGCTGACAGGGGTTCGGAGACCCAGTACTTC. The V call is TRBV5-1, the J call TRBJ2-5; 8 bases map to TRBD1. The CDR3 contains 15 residues. Losses at the gene ends were 0 bases for V and 5 bases for J; bases not matched to a gene: 6. Germline CDR1 is SGHRS and CDR2 is YFSETQ.

The chain uses TRBV7-3 and TRBJ2-2; maybe TRBD1 (5 bases). From germline, CDR1 is SGHTA and CDR2 FQGTGA. The V end lost 3 bases, the J end lost 7 bases, and 9 bases lay between the germline ends. The CDR3 has 13 amino acids. CDR3 coding DNA: TGTGCCAGCAGCTTCCCCAGGGACGGGGAGCTGTTTTTT. It is translated as CASSFPRDGELFF.

The rearrangement links TRBV11-3 to TRBJ2-1; D is possibly TRBD2 (6 bases). This CDR3 region has 14 residues. In germline, CDR1 is SGHNT, CDR2 YENEEA. V was clipped by 5 bases and J by 3 bases, with 11 bases between them. The CDR3 loop is CASSPRDFYNEQFF. The CDR3 DNA follows: TGTGCCAGCAGCCCCCGGGACTTCTACAATGAGCAGTTCTTC.

Turning to this clone: Other DNA sequences within the sample encode an identical CDR3. The chain is built from TRBV28 and TRBJ2-6; D gene uncertain. There are 14 residues in the CDR3. The V end was cut by 3 bases, the J end by 1 base, with 4 bases between. In germline, CDR1 is MDHEN, CDR2 SYDVKM. CDR3 amino acids: CASSLASGANVLTF. As DNA, the CDR3 is TGTGCCAGCAGTTTGGCGTCTGGGGCCAACGTCCTGACTTTC.

This chain links TRBV15 with TRBJ2-2, with unresolved D. The CDR3 sequence is 15 residues long. In germline, CDR1 is LNHNV, CDR2 YYDKDF (reference sequence). Trimming removed 5 bases at V and 0 bases at J, with 10 bases between. CDR3 amino acids: CATSYRAANTGELFF. CDR3 sequence (DNA): TGTGCCACCAGCTACCGGGCCGCGAACACCGGGGAGCTGTTTTTT.

The chain carries TRBV10-3 and TRBJ1-5, with no clear D. The V and J ends lost 3 bases and 0 bases respectively, with 6 bases between them. The CDR3 is 14 amino acids. Looked up from germline, CDR1 is ENHRY and CDR2 is SYGVKD. The CDR3 loop reads CAISDRYSNQPQHF. In nucleotides, the CDR3 is TGTGCCATCAGTGACAGGTATAGCAATCAGCCCCAGCATTTT.

Comment on this clone: This same CDR3 is encoded by further DNA sequences in the sample. The V gene is TRBV4-3, the J gene TRBJ1-3; perhaps TRBD1 as D (6 bases). Germline V gene sequence: CDR1 LGHNA, CDR2 YSLEER. The ends were cut back, 3 bases at V and 3 bases at J, with 6 bases in the middle. This CDR3 contains 13 residues. The CDR3 here is CASSQDSGNTIYF. The CDR3 DNA follows: TGCGCCAGCAGCCAGGACAGTGGAAACACCATATATTTT.